This T cell receptor beta chain is drawn from a study of T cell responses to AZD1222 COVID-19 vaccine. The study's findings and limits: Researchers took repertoire samples only after the peak T cell response had come.

V was clipped by 7 bases and J by 5 bases, with 22 bases between them. Germline V gene data show CDR1 as SQVTM and CDR2 as ANQGSEA. The CDR3 runs 15 residues. TCRdb's copy holds only in-frame clones and misses some; the assay was immunoSEQ multiplex PCR. Counted here are about 110,000 clones, nearly 90% occurring once; the ten biggest clones make up roughly 18%. Note on this clone: The antigen is undetermined.

The TCR comes from an adult in good health. The J gene is TRBJ2-3, the V gene TRBV29-1, with D perhaps TRBD1 (6 bases). The sequencing used peripheral blood, collected on day 0 of AZD1222 vaccination. CDR3 residues: CSATRLGGPQDTQYF. CDR3 DNA sequence: TGCAGCGCCACTCGTCTTGGGGGCCCGCAAGATACGCAGTATTTT.